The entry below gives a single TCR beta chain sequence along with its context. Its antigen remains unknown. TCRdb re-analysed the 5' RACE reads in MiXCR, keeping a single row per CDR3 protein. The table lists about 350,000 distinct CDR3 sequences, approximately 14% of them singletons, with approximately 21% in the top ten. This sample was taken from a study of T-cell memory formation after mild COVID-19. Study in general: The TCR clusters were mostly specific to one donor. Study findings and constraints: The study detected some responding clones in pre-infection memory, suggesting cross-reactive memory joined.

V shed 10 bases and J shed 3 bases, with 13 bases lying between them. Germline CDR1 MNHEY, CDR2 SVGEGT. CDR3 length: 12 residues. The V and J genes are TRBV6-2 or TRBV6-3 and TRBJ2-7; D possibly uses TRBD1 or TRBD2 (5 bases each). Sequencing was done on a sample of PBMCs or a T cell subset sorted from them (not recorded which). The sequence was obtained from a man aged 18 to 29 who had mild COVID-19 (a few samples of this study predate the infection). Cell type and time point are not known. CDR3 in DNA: TGTGCCACTGGCCGGGACGACTACGAGCAGTACTTC. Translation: CATGRDDYEQYF.